This is a list of T cell receptor beta chains from one sample in a study of control samples from healthy donors and cancer patients. Measured with immunoSEQ multiplex PCR; TCRdb has only the in-frame clones, and not every one. Altogether about 150,000 clones are present, over 90% being singletons, with the ten largest covering roughly 2.3%. The specimen was blood. The source of these receptors is a man between 45 and 60 years old in good health. Each CDR3 is given with its conserved first and last residue. Fields, in order: V gene, D gene, clone size, J gene, CDR3 DNA, CDR3 protein. A D gene is named only where the DNA matches it firmly. Clone size is not always given. Where it is, it says once, few, many or a class for expanded clones.

V: TRBV25-1
D: .
size: .
J: TRBJ1-2
DNA: TGTGCCAGCAGCCCGACAGGTTTAGGCTACACCTTC
CDR3: CASSPTGLGYTF

V: TRBV6-6
D: TRBD2
size: .
J: TRBJ2-7
DNA: TGTGCCAGCAGCCATCAGACTAGCGGGAGGGACGAGCAGTACTTC
CDR3: CASSHQTSGRDEQYF

V: TRBV27
D: TRBD2
size: .
J: TRBJ2-2
DNA: TGTGCCAGCAGTCCCCGGGGTAGCGGGAGTGTTAACACCGGGGAGCTGTTTTTT
CDR3: CASSPRGSGSVNTGELFF

V: TRBV3-1/TRBV3-2
D: .
size: .
J: TRBJ2-5
DNA: TGTGCCAGCAGCCTGCTCGGGGCCGCGGAGACCCAGTACTTC
CDR3: CASSLLGAAETQYF

V: TRBV19
D: .
size: .
J: TRBJ2-5
DNA: TGTGCCAGTAGTACCCCCAGGGGAGGGGAGACCCAGTACTTC
CDR3: CASSTPRGGETQYF

V: TRBV14
D: .
size: .
J: TRBJ1-6
DNA: TGTGCCAGCAGCCAAATAAGCCCAGGGAATTCACCCCTCCACTTT
CDR3: CASSQISPGNSPLHF

V: TRBV5-4
D: .
size: .
J: TRBJ1-4
DNA: TGTGCCAGCAGCCCCTCGGCGGGTAATGAAAAACTGTTTTTT
CDR3: CASSPSAGNEKLFF

V: TRBV5-4
D: TRBD2
size: .
J: TRBJ2-1
DNA: TGTGCCAGCAGCAGGGGACTAGCGGGAGTGGATGAGCAGTTCTTC
CDR3: CASSRGLAGVDEQFF

V: TRBV18
D: TRBD2
size: .
J: TRBJ2-5
DNA: TGTGCCAGCTCACCATCCGGGACTAGGGTAGAGACCCAGTACTTC
CDR3: CASSPSGTRVETQYF

V: TRBV7-3
D: TRBD2
size: .
J: TRBJ2-5
DNA: TGTGCCAGCAGCCTCGGGACTAGCGGGTTGGAGACCCAGTACTTC
CDR3: CASSLGTSGLETQYF

V: TRBV7-9
D: .
size: .
J: TRBJ2-7
DNA: TGTGCCAGCAGCCCATTGGAGGGGGCTATCTACGAGCAGTACTTC
CDR3: CASSPLEGAIYEQYF

V: TRBV7-2
D: TRBD2
size: .
J: TRBJ2-7
DNA: TGTGCCAGCAGCTACCAACTAGCGGGAGGACCCTACGAGCAGTACTTC
CDR3: CASSYQLAGGPYEQYF

V: TRBV6-4
D: .
size: .
J: TRBJ1-1
DNA: TGTGCCAGCAGTGAAAGCGTCCTGGGGACGGAAACTGAAGCTTTCTTT
CDR3: CASSESVLGTETEAFF

V: TRBV9
D: .
size: .
J: TRBJ2-5
DNA: TGTGCCAGCAGCGTAAGAAGGGGGACGGGAGAGACCCAGTACTTC
CDR3: CASSVRRGTGETQYF

V: TRBV29-1
D: .
size: .
J: TRBJ1-2
DNA: TGCAGCGTTGATAAGATGGGGAGCGGCTATGGCTACACCTTC
CDR3: CSVDKMGSGYGYTF

V: TRBV6-1
D: .
size: .
J: TRBJ2-7
DNA: TGTGCCAGCAGTGAACCTGGGGGCGGATTGTGGGAGCAGTACTTC
CDR3: CASSEPGGGLWEQYF

V: TRBV25-1
D: TRBD1
size: .
J: TRBJ1-1
DNA: TGTGCCAGCAGGGACAGGTGGGACACTGAAGCTTTCTTT
CDR3: CASRDRWDTEAFF

V: TRBV13
D: .
size: .
J: TRBJ2-2
DNA: TGTGCCAGCAGCTCCGGGCCCCAGGCAGGGGAGCTGTTTTTT
CDR3: CASSSGPQAGELFF

V: TRBV3-1/TRBV3-2
D: TRBD1
size: .
J: TRBJ1-5
DNA: TGTGCCAGCAGCCAAACCGGGACAGGTAATCAGCCCCAGCATTTT
CDR3: CASSQTGTGNQPQHF

V: TRBV6-1
D: .
size: .
J: TRBJ2-7
DNA: TGTGCCAGCAGTGAAGTAAGACGAACCTACGAGCAGTACTTC
CDR3: CASSEVRRTYEQYF

V: TRBV11-2
D: .
size: .
J: TRBJ2-3
DNA: TGTGCCAGCAGCTTAGTTTGGGACACAGATACGCAGTATTTT
CDR3: CASSLVWDTDTQYF

V: TRBV5-5
D: TRBD2
size: .
J: TRBJ2-5
DNA: TGTGCCAGCAGCTATAGACTAGCGGGAGGGGGAGAGACCCAGTACTTC
CDR3: CASSYRLAGGGETQYF

V: TRBV4-2
D: .
size: once
J: TRBJ2-1
DNA: TGTGCCAGCAGCCAAGTGGACGCGTCCGGCTCCTACAATGAGCAGTTCTTC
CDR3: CASSQVDASGSYNEQFF

V: TRBV29-1
D: .
size: .
J: TRBJ2-1
DNA: TGCAGCGTTGTAGGGGGAGGGTACAATGAGCAGTTCTTC
CDR3: CSVVGGGYNEQFF

V: TRBV28
D: TRBD1
size: .
J: TRBJ2-7
DNA: TGTGCCAGCAACCCACATGACAGGGACGAGCAGTACTTC
CDR3: CASNPHDRDEQYF

V: TRBV18
D: TRBD2
size: .
J: TRBJ2-7
DNA: TGTGCCAGCTCAGAAGCGGGAGGGCCGGGTTACGAGCAGTACTTC
CDR3: CASSEAGGPGYEQYF